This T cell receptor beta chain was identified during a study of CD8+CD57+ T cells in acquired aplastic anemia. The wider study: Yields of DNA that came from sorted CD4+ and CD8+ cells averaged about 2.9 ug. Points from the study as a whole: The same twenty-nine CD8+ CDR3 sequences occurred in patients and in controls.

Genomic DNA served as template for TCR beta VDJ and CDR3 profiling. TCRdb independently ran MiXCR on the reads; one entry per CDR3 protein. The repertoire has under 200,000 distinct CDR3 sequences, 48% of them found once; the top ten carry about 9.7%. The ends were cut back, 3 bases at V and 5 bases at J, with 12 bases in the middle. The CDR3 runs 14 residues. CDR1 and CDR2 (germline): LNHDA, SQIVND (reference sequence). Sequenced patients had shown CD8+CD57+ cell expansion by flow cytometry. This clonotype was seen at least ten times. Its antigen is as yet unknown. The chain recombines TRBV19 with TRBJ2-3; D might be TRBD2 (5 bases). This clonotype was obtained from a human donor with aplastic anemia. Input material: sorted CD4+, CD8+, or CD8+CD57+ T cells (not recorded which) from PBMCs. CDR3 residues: CASSISGKGDTQYF. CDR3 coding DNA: TGTGCCAGTAGTATCTCCGGGAAAGGAGATACGCAGTATTTT.